This is a list of T cell receptor beta chains from one sample in a study of shared clonotypes between healthy human individuals. Data came from immunoSEQ multiplex PCR; TCRdb stores just in-frame clones and leaves some out. In the table there are millions of clones, under 95% of which are singletons. Sequencing was done on a sample of naive CD8+ T cells from PBMCs. These receptors all come from a man between 18 and 35 years old in good health. Some clones in this sample may be carry-over from other donors' samples. Each CDR3 is given without its conserved first and last residue.

TRBJ1-1,TRBV25-1,ASSERLSPAEAF
TRBJ2-2,TRBV10-3,AIRGPDTGELF
TRBJ1-1,TRBV27,ASSLQGAGTEAF
TRBJ1-1,TRBV7-3,ASSLSQGTEAF
TRBJ1-1,TRBV6-5,ASSTGGARTEAF
TRBJ2-1,TRBV9,ASSGGTSGGNEQF
TRBJ2-5,TRBV7-8,ASNPTSGEETQY
TRBJ2-2,TRBV28,ASSYLAGANTGELF
TRBJ2-1,TRBV5-1,ASSWGLARSSYNEQF
TRBJ2-1,TRBV11-2,ASSPTNEQF
TRBJ2-7,TRBV7-9,ASSPPNKRYEQY
TRBJ2-7,TRBV10-3,AISESGGLY
TRBJ2-2,TRBV15,ATSRDGASPNTGELF
TRBJ2-3,TRBV10-1,ASSGGYSTDTQY
TRBJ1-5,TRBV27,ASSLLGGNQPQH
TRBJ2-3,TRBV7-3,ASSSHGGAADTQY
TRBJ2-1,TRBV5-1,ASSPNFGTSGDEQF
TRBJ1-5,TRBV27,ASGGTNQPQH
TRBJ1-5,TRBV28,ASGPNSNQPQH
TRBJ2-2,TRBV7-9,ASSLARQVSNTGELF
TRBJ2-5,TRBV27,ASSIGGFQETQY
TRBJ2-7,TRBV7-3,ASSLTSGSEQY
TRBJ1-1,TRBV5-4,ASSGGENTGVDTEAF
TRBJ2-1,TRBV28,ASSYSGAYNEQF
TRBJ1-2,TRBV28,ASSYRGDYGYT
TRBJ1-1,TRBV9,ASSERGDNLRSEAF
TRBJ2-1,TRBV28,ASSYRRGRYPYNEQF
TRBJ2-1,TRBV5-5,ASSLGLYNEQF
TRBJ1-2,TRBV5-4,ASSLVWGQPTYT
TRBJ2-2,TRBV7-3,ASTPDSYTGELF
TRBJ1-3,TRBV7-8,ASSKRGAGNTIY
TRBJ2-1,TRBV7-2,ASSFVSAAYNEQF
TRBJ2-2,TRBV15,ATSTWGGSSGGELF
TRBJ2-1,TRBV7-3,ASSLELGLAASYNEQF
TRBJ1-5,TRBV19,ASTQDRAQPQH
TRBJ2-2,TRBV7-6,ASSLRLAGGANTGELF
TRBJ2-5,TRBV14,ASSRGLAGVETQY
TRBJ2-7,TRBV29-1,SVIQGSYEQY
TRBJ2-7,TRBV7-9,ASSGDGTYEQY
TRBJ2-1,TRBV19,ASRDDVYNEQF
TRBJ1-5,TRBV27,ASSIIGTEPQH
TRBJ2-1,TRBV19,ASSIITSGYNEQF
TRBJ1-5,TRBV28,ASEARGYQPQH
TRBJ2-7,TRBV27,ASSLTGGQWYEQY
TRBJ2-1,TRBV5-6,ASSSTGTSGYNEQF
TRBJ2-1,TRBV19,ASSIVENSYNEQF
TRBJ2-3,TRBV6-6,ASSPFTTDTQY
TRBJ2-2,TRBV19,ASSIEALAEGTGELF
TRBJ2-2,TRBV7-3,ASSLHQTHNTGELF
TRBJ2-7,TRBV2,ASSEKPRQAGQY
TRBJ1-2,TRBV19,ASRVLGRYGYT